The 5 T cell receptor beta chains listed next were all sequenced from one sample in a study of control samples from healthy donors and cancer patients. Profiling relied on immunoSEQ multiplex PCR, and the TCRdb table lists in-frame clones only, not all of them. The table lists under 85,000 clones, more than 75% of them singletons. Material for sequencing was PBMCs. The receptors were gathered from a woman in her forties or fifties with lung cancer.

The rearrangement links TRBV12-3 or TRBV12-4 to TRBJ2-5; tentatively, D is TRBD1 (5 bases). The CDR3 runs 13 residues. The V end lost 6 bases, the J end lost 0 bases, and 8 bases lay between the germline ends. The CDR3 sequence: CASSRQYQETQYF. The CDR3 DNA follows: TGTGCCAGCAGCCGACAGTACCAAGAGACCCAGTACTTC.

This clone came up once. The V gene is TRBV9, the J gene TRBJ2-2; 11 bases are shared with TRBD1. The CDR3 runs 17 residues. Germline V gene data show CDR1 as SGDLS and CDR2 as YYNGEE. V lost 4 bases and J lost 4; bases outside the gene matches: 9. CDR3: CASSYAPGTGGTGELFF. In DNA, the CDR3 is TGTGCCAGCAGCTACGCCCCCGGGACAGGGGGCACCGGGGAGCTGTTTTTT.

This rearrangement joins TRBV19 to TRBJ2-1; TRBD2 matches at 12 bases. CDR1 is LNHDA, CDR2 SQIVND, per germline (reference sequence). This CDR3 is 18 amino acids long. Trimming removed 6 bases from V and 0 bases from J; junction bases left unmatched: 9. CDR3 DNA sequence: TGTGCCAGTAGGAAGGGACTAGCGGGTCAGAGCTCCTACAATGAGCAGTTCTTC. This gives the protein CASRKGLAGQSSYNEQFF.

V gene TRBV18 combines with J gene TRBJ1-1, with 11 bases fitting TRBD1. V trimming: 3 bases; J trimming: 5 bases; junction bases outside the gene matches: 5. The CDR3 is made up of 15 amino acids. Per germline, CDR1 KGHSH and CDR2 LQKENI. CDR3 region: CASSPTGTGGTEAFF. The CDR3 region has the DNA TGTGCCAGCTCACCCACTGGGACAGGGGGGACTGAAGCTTTCTTT. Full variable domain (outside the CDR3, taken from reference TRBV18 and TRBJ1-1): NAGVMQNPRHLVRRRGQEARLRCSPMKGHSHVYWYRQLPEEGLKFMVYLQKENIIDESGMPKERFSAEFPKEGPSILRIQQVVRGDSAAYFCASSPTGTGGTEAFFGQGTRLTVV.

The chain recombines TRBV5-1 with TRBJ2-2, with 7 bases lining up with TRBD1. The ends lost 0 bases at V and 6 bases at J; junction bases unmatched: 5. CDR3 length equals 15 residues. CDR1 and CDR2 (germline): SGHRS, YFSETQ. Here the CDR3 reads CASSLEGAKAGELFF. The CDR3 DNA reads as TGCGCCAGCAGCTTGGAGGGGGCGAAGGCCGGGGAGCTGTTTTTT.